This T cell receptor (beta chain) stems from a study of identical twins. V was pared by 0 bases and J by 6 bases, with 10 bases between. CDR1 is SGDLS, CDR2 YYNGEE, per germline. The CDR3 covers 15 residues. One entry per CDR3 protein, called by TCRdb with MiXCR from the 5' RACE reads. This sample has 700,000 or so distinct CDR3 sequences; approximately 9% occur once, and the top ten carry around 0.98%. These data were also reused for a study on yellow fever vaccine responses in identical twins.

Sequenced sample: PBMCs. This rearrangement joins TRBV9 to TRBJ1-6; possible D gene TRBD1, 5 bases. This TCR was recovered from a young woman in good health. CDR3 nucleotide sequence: TGTGCCAGCAGCGTAGCGCCAGGGAGTAATTCACCCCTCCACTTT. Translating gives CASSVAPGSNSPLHF.